Listed below are T cell receptor beta chains from one sample, sequenced in a study of cytomegalovirus exposure and HLA in healthy donors. Clones were sequenced by immunoSEQ multiplex PCR, and TCRdb holds only the in-frame ones, with some missing. The data hold over 150,000 clones, with roughly nine tenths observed a single time. The specimen was PBMCs. These receptors all stem from a woman aged 18-29 years in good health and CMV-seropositive. The CDR3 runs from the conserved cysteine through the conserved F or W. D genes are given only for firm matches. The size entry is marked missing in some rows and otherwise reads once, few, many or a size class.

clone_size	d_call	v_call	j_call	cdr3_aa	cdr3_nt
NA	TRBD1	TRBV30	TRBJ1-1	CAWSVQGVIMNTEAFF	TGTGCCTGGAGTGTACAGGGGGTTATAATGAACACTGAAGCTTTCTTT
NA	NA	TRBV29-1	TRBJ2-3	CSVGSPSQRTKRTQYF	TGCAGCGTTGGTTCCCCTAGTCAGCGCACCAAACGTACGCAGTATTTT
NA	TRBD1	TRBV27	TRBJ1-5	CASSFSGGSNQPQHF	TGTGCCAGCAGTTTCTCAGGGGGTAGCAATCAGCCCCAGCATTTT
NA	NA	TRBV7-8	TRBJ2-2	CASSKSSDTGELFF	TGTGCCAGCAGCAAGAGCTCGGACACCGGGGAGCTGTTTTTT
once	NA	TRBV5-1	TRBJ2-7	CASSVKGPTYEQYF	TGCGCCAGCAGTGTAAAGGGGCCGACCTACGAGCAGTACTTC
NA	TRBD2	TRBV27	TRBJ2-1	CASSAPVLAGQSNEQFF	TGTGCCAGCAGCGCCCCCGTCTTAGCGGGGCAGAGCAATGAGCAGTTCTTC
NA	NA	TRBV18	TRBJ2-2	CASSRDKETGELFF	TGTGCCAGCTCCAGGGACAAAGAAACCGGGGAGCTGTTTTTT
NA	TRBD2	TRBV7-2	TRBJ2-1	CASSYRLAGSYNEQFF	TGTGCCAGCAGCTACAGACTAGCGGGCTCCTACAATGAGCAGTTCTTC
NA	NA	TRBV5-4	TRBJ1-2	CASSPAGGRSYYGYTF	TGTGCCAGCAGCCCGGCGGGGGGCAGGTCGTACTATGGCTACACCTTC
NA	TRBD1	TRBV27	TRBJ2-7	CASSRAGQGSDEQYF	TGTGCCAGCAGCCGGGCCGGACAGGGTTCGGACGAGCAGTACTTC